The 13 T cell receptor beta chains presented below share a single source sample, sequenced in a study of blood T cell repertoires in COVID-19. Repertoires were generated with immunoSEQ multiplex PCR, while TCRdb's copy carries only in-frame clones and drops some. The sample has some 270,000 clones; 85% to 90% are singletons. The source material was peripheral blood. The receptors stem from a woman between 40 and 55 years old who had recovered from COVID-19.

This clone was recorded once. This chain joins TRBV10-1 and TRBJ2-7, with 8 bases matching TRBD2. The CDR3 covers 14 residues. Trimming cost V 4 bases and J 3 bases; bases outside gene matches: 5. Germline CDR1 is WNHNN and CDR2 is SYGVQD (reference sequence). The CDR3 region is CASSASGGIYEQYF. For the CDR3, the DNA is TGCGCCAGCAGTGCGAGCGGGGGCATCTACGAGCAGTACTTC.

V gene TRBV4-1 combines with J gene TRBJ2-7; weak D call: TRBD2 (6 bases). The length of the CDR3 is 15 residues. The germline V gene encodes CDR1 MGHRA and CDR2 YSYEKL. The V and J ends lost 6 bases and 0 bases respectively, with 15 bases between them. In nucleotides, the CDR3 is TGCGCCAGCAGGTCTTCTCGGGGGAGCTCCTACGAGCAGTACTTC. This translates into CASRSSRGSSYEQYF.

CDR3 region: CASTLSGNYGYTF. CDR3 bases: TGTGCCAGCACCCTCTCAGGGAACTATGGCTACACCTTC. The genes are TRBV2 and TRBJ1-2; perhaps TRBD1 as D (5 bases). This CDR3 is built from 13 residues. V gave up 7 bases and J gave up 2 bases, with 11 bases separating them. Germline CDR1 SNHLY, CDR2 FYNNEI.

The chain links TRBV7-9 to TRBJ2-1; 7 bases map to TRBD2. In germline, CDR1 is SEHNR, CDR2 FQNEAQ (reference sequence). This CDR3 is built from 13 residues. V lost 5 bases, J lost 5 bases, and 3 bases stayed unmatched. The CDR3 DNA sequence: TGTGCCAGCAGCCCTAGCGGCCACAATGAGCAGTTCTTC. It is translated as CASSPSGHNEQFF.

The gene calls are TRBV6-5 and TRBJ1-1, with 9 positions matching TRBD1. The CDR3 runs 15 residues. Germline V gene lookup returns CDR1 MNHEY and CDR2 SVGAGI. The V and J ends lost 2 bases and 5 bases, in that order; junction bases with no gene match: 6. In DNA, the CDR3 is TGTGCCAGCAGTTACGGGGGACAGGGCGAAACTGAAGCTTTCTTT. Protein sequence: CASSYGGQGETEAFF.

The V and J genes are TRBV10-3 and TRBJ2-3; possible D gene TRBD1, 5 bases. Germline V gene lookup returns CDR1 ENHRY and CDR2 SYGVKD. The V and J ends lost 8 bases and 7 bases respectively, with 19 bases between them. This CDR3 comprises 14 residues. The CDR3 sequence is CAISNRTGTYTQYF. CDR3 DNA: TGTGCCATCTCCAACCGTACAGGTACCTATACGCAGTATTTT.

The chain is built from TRBV3-1 (or the pseudogene TRBV3-2) and TRBJ2-2, with no clear D. The V gene's germline CDR1 is LGHDT and CDR2 YNNKEL (reference sequence). This CDR3 region has 10 residues. As DNA, the CDR3 is TGTGCAGCAGGTACCGGGGAGCTGTTTTTT. Amino acid sequence: CAAGTGELFF.

The sample holds a few counts of this clone. This chain connects TRBV2 to TRBJ1-5; 7 nucleotides align to TRBD1. Losses at the gene ends were 5 bases for V and 6 bases for J; bases not matched to a gene: 4. The CDR3 has 13 amino acids. Germline CDR1 reads SNHLY; CDR2 reads FYNNEI. CDR3 region: CASSPDRVQPQHF. CDR3 DNA sequence: TGTGCCAGCAGTCCCGACAGGGTTCAGCCCCAGCATTTT.

The CDR3 spells CAWGRGGSPLHF. The CDR3 coding sequence is TGTGCCTGGGGCAGGGGTGGTTCACCCCTCCACTTT. The rearrangement joins TRBV30 to TRBJ1-6; the D gene is possibly TRBD1 (6 bases). The CDR3 spans 12 residues. CDR1 GTSNPN and CDR2 SVGIG come from the germline V gene (reference sequence). V lost 5 bases, J lost 9 bases, and 11 bases lay in between.

The V call is TRBV19, the J call TRBJ1-3; perhaps TRBD1 as D (6 bases). This CDR3 has 16 residues. The germline V gene has CDR1 LNHDA and CDR2 SQIVND (reference sequence). The V and J ends lost 4 bases and 2 bases respectively, with 15 bases between them. CDR3 protein: CASSTLDSSPGNTIYF. CDR3 nucleotides: TGTGCCAGTAGTACCCTGGACAGCTCTCCTGGAAACACCATATATTTT.

The J gene is TRBJ1-5, the V gene TRBV12-5; perhaps TRBD1 as D (6 bases). V was cut by 8 bases and J by 6 bases, with 17 bases left in between. This CDR3 is 14 amino acids long. Germline assignment: CDR1 LGHNT and CDR2 FRNRAP. The CDR3 spells CASHRGTGPQPQHF. CDR3 DNA: TGTGCTAGTCATCGGGGTACAGGGCCTCAGCCCCAGCATTTT.

V is TRBV12-3 or TRBV12-4 and J is TRBJ2-2, with D perhaps matching TRBD2 (5 bases). V dropped 5 bases and J dropped 8 bases, with 9 bases sitting between them. This CDR3 is built from 12 residues. CDR3: CASSPRLGELFF. In DNA form, the CDR3 reads TGTGCCAGCAGTCCAAGACTAGGGGAGCTGTTTTTT.

The chain has TRBV7-9 and TRBJ2-3; maybe TRBD1 (6 bases). This CDR3 region has 14 residues. Trimming took off 5 bases at V and 2 bases at J, with 11 bases between the two ends. The germline gives CDR1 SEHNR, CDR2 FQNEAQ (reference sequence). CDR3 sequence (DNA): TGTGCCAGCAGCCCGAGACAGGCCACAGATACGCAGTATTTT. It encodes CASSPRQATDTQYF.